Listed below are T cell receptor beta chains from one sample, sequenced in a study of Ad26.COV2.S vaccination and SARS-CoV-2 variants. Repertoires were generated with immunoSEQ multiplex PCR, while TCRdb's copy carries only in-frame clones and drops some. The sample shows under 300,000 clones, 87% of them seen only once. Sequenced here: peripheral blood, sampled in a trial of Ad26.COV2.S vaccine versus placebo. These TCRs come from a person between 18 and 60 years old who received the Ad26.COV2.S COVID-19 vaccine or a placebo. Both conserved end residues are part of each CDR3. A D gene is named only where the DNA matches it firmly. Where a row states a size, it is once, few, many or the class of an expanded clone; other rows omit it.

-,TRBV4-1,TRBJ2-5,-,TGCGCCAGCAGCCAAGATCCGGGTAGAGAGACCCAGTACTTC,CASSQDPGRETQYF
once,TRBV24-1,TRBJ2-1,-,TGTGCCACCAGGGGGAACGGGAAGAGCTCCTACAATGAGCAGTTCTTC,CATRGNGKSSYNEQFF
-,TRBV7-2,TRBJ2-2,TRBD1,TGTGCCAGCAGCCGGGACAGGGGGGACACCGGGGAGCTGTTTTTT,CASSRDRGDTGELFF
-,TRBV6-2/TRBV6-3,TRBJ2-1,-,TGTGCCAGCAGTTATGTGGGTTTCTCCTACAATGAGCAGTTCTTC,CASSYVGFSYNEQFF
-,TRBV29-1,TRBJ2-3,TRBD2,TGCAGCGTCCCTAGCGGGAGCACCAGCACAGATACGCAGTATTTT,CSVPSGSTSTDTQYF
once,TRBV29-1,TRBJ1-2,-,TGCAGCATGACAGGTCTGGACTATGGCTACACCTTC,CSMTGLDYGYTF
few,TRBV21-1,TRBJ1-1,-,TGTGCCAGCAGCAATAGGGGGACGGAGAACACTGAAGCTTTCTTT,CASSNRGTENTEAFF
-,TRBV7-9,TRBJ2-3,TRBD2,TGTGCCAGCAGCTTGCTAGCGGGAGTGGGCACAGATACGCAGTATTTT,CASSLLAGVGTDTQYF
-,TRBV7-9,TRBJ1-1,-,TGTGCCAGCAGCCAACGGGACGGCGGATTAATGGCTTTCTTT,CASSQRDGGLMAFF
-,TRBV6-5,TRBJ2-7,TRBD1,TGTGCCAGCGGGACAGGGGGAGCTGAGCAGTACTTC,CASGTGGAEQYF
-,TRBV7-9,TRBJ2-7,TRBD2,TGTGCCAGCAGTTCGTTAGCGGGGGCCACCTACGAGCAGTACTTC,CASSSLAGATYEQYF
-,TRBV7-9,TRBJ2-4,-,TGTGCCAGCAGCTCCATTGGTTCTGGGAACATTCAGTACTTC,CASSSIGSGNIQYF
few,TRBV19,TRBJ1-1,TRBD1,TGTGCCAGTAGAGTAACCGGGACAGCGAACACTGAAGCTTTCTTT,CASRVTGTANTEAFF
-,TRBV7-6,TRBJ2-7,TRBD1,TGTGCCAGCAGCCAGGACAGGGGGTACGAGCAGTACTTC,CASSQDRGYEQYF
-,TRBV3-1/TRBV3-2,TRBJ2-1,TRBD2,TGTGCCAGCGGGCGGGAGGGCCTACTCTACAATGAGCAGTTCTTC,CASGREGLLYNEQFF
-,TRBV14,TRBJ2-2,TRBD2,TGTGCCAGCAGCCATCGACCCGGGACTAGCGACTTGGGGACCGGGGAGCTGTTTTTT,CASSHRPGTSDLGTGELFF
-,TRBV19,TRBJ1-2,-,TGTGCCTCCCTCCCCACGTGGGGACCCACCAACTATGGCTACACCTTC,CASLPTWGPTNYGYTF
-,TRBV5-1,TRBJ1-1,-,TGCGCCAGCAGCTTGGACAGCGAAGCTTTCTTT,CASSLDSEAFF
few,TRBV6-2/TRBV6-3,TRBJ2-2,-,TGTGCCAGCAGTTATTATCGGGGGGCCCCGAACACCGGGGAGCTGTTTTTT,CASSYYRGAPNTGELFF
-,TRBV4-1,TRBJ2-5,TRBD2,TGCGCCAGCAGCCTCTCCGGGACTAGCGGGGGAGGCCAAGAGACCCAGTACTTC,CASSLSGTSGGGQETQYF
-,TRBV3-1/TRBV3-2,TRBJ2-1,TRBD2,TGTGCCAGCAGCCAAACTTTGGGGACTAGCGGGAGCTCCTACAATGAGCAGTTCTTC,CASSQTLGTSGSSYNEQFF
-,TRBV15,TRBJ2-1,-,TGTGCCACCAGCAGAGATAACAGCAATTACAATGAGCAGTTCTTC,CATSRDNSNYNEQFF
-,TRBV6-2/TRBV6-3,TRBJ1-6,TRBD1,TGTGCCAGCAGTTCCCGAACAGGGGCCCGTTCACCCCTCCACTTT,CASSSRTGARSPLHF
-,TRBV19,TRBJ1-6,TRBD1,TGTGCCAGTAGTATGGATCAGGGGGCTGTTAATTCACCCCTCCACTTT,CASSMDQGAVNSPLHF
-,TRBV10-2,TRBJ2-1,-,TGCGCCAGCAGTCAATACTCCTACAATGAGCAGTTCTTC,CASSQYSYNEQFF
-,TRBV11-2,TRBJ2-3,-,TGTGCCAGCAGCTTCGTTCGAGTTGTAGTCCCAGATACGCAGTATTTT,CASSFVRVVVPDTQYF
-,TRBV30,TRBJ2-1,-,TGTGCCTGGAGTACGCAGGGCTATGAGCAGTTCTTC,CAWSTQGYEQFF
-,TRBV24-1,TRBJ2-1,TRBD1,TGTGCCACCAGTGAGCCGACAGGGACGGGTAATGAGCAGTTCTTC,CATSEPTGTGNEQFF
-,TRBV4-3,TRBJ2-4,-,TGCGCCAGCAGCCAAGCGTCGGGGGCCCAGGCCAAAAACATTCAGTACTTC,CASSQASGAQAKNIQYF
-,TRBV29-1,TRBJ2-2,-,TGCAGCGTCCGGGGGCAGGGGAAGATCACCGGGGAGCTGTTTTTT,CSVRGQGKITGELFF
-,TRBV3-1/TRBV3-2,TRBJ1-2,-,TGTGCCAGCAGCCAACTCCCAGGCAGGGTTGGCTACACCTTC,CASSQLPGRVGYTF
-,TRBV6-6,TRBJ2-1,TRBD2,TGTGCCAGCAGTCACGGGACTAGCGGGGTATATTACAATGAGCAGTTCTTC,CASSHGTSGVYYNEQFF
-,TRBV7-8,TRBJ2-5,-,TGTGCCAGCAGAAGAGGGGAAGAGACCCAGTACTTC,CASRRGEETQYF
-,TRBV9,TRBJ2-2,-,TGTGCCAGCAGCGAGCCCGAGGAGCGGACGAACACCGGGGAGCTGTTTTTT,CASSEPEERTNTGELFF
-,TRBV6-5,TRBJ2-3,-,TGTGCCAGCAGCCCCAACACAGATACGCAGTATTTT,CASSPNTDTQYF
-,TRBV9,TRBJ2-3,TRBD2,TGTGCCAGCAGCGTAGTAAGCGGGGGGGCAGATACGCAGTATTTT,CASSVVSGGADTQYF
-,TRBV7-2,TRBJ2-1,-,TGTGCCAGCAGGCCGTACCCCTCGACCTCCTACAATGAGCAGTTCTTC,CASRPYPSTSYNEQFF
few,TRBV10-1,TRBJ1-6,-,TGCGCCAGCAGTGAGTCAAACAGCAATTCACCCCTCCACTTT,CASSESNSNSPLHF